This TCR beta chain was identified during a study of OX40 agonist ivuxolimab in advanced cancers. With regard to the full study: Ivuxolimab, which targeted the costimulatory receptor OX40 (CD134), was an agonistic, fully human IgG2 monoclonal antibody. Intravenous ivuxolimab was administered to patients every 2 weeks at six dose levels: 0.01, 0.1, 0.3, 1.5, 3 and 10 mg/kg. Of the roughly 52 dose-escalation patients, hepatocellular carcinoma was present in around 19, melanoma in approximately 15, renal cell carcinoma in 9 and head and neck cancer in 9. A male proportion of approximately 83% and a mean age of roughly 58 years, ranging from 23 to 79, were recorded for the dose-escalation cohort. Patients were allowed to have had prior anti-PD-1, anti-PD-L1 or anti-CTLA-4 therapy, and 40% of the dose-escalation patients had previously received checkpoint inhibitors. Partial responses occurred in three dose-escalation patients, of whom one had hepatocellular carcinoma and two had cutaneous melanoma. Peripheral TCRbeta sequencing was intended to test whether TCR sequence diversity was altered and clonal T-cell expansion was caused by ivuxolimab. The monotherapy dose-escalation portion (N of about 47 patients) of the phase I ivuxolimab trial is reported in the paper.

The germline ends are 11 bases apart after V is trimmed by 7 bases and J by 1 base. Based on the germline V gene, the CDR1 and CDR2 sequences are SNHLY and FYNNEI. Counted from cysteine to phenylalanine, this CDR3 has 13 amino acids. Of the read, only the CDR3 DNA is kept; its 39 bases are in frame from base 1. Patients with autoimmune disease history or receiving systemic immunosuppression were excluded from the trial. In every dose cohort, peripheral blood was drawn for TCR sequencing at baseline, cycle 4 day 1, and cycle 7 day 1. The samples were drawn from a first-in-human, open-label, multicenter phase I dose-escalation trial of ivuxolimab. Adults with locally advanced or metastatic head and neck squamous cell, hepatocellular, melanoma or renal cell carcinoma were enrolled in the trial. Before TCR sequencing, CD4+ and CD8+ T cells were separately sorted from peripheral blood. The investigation overall reported the following: The antigen specificity of the clonally expanded peripheral T cells was not determined. After ivuxolimab, more expanded clones were found on average in CD8+ T cells than in CD4+ T cells. Clonal expansion of both CD4+ and CD8+ blood T cells was observed from baseline to week 6 at doses 0.1 to 3.0 mg/kg. In the 0.1-3.0 mg/kg groups, partial responders had among the lowest normalized peripheral clonal expansion, particularly in CD8+ T cells. Low levels of normalized T-cell clonal expansion were also seen in some patients who did not respond.

Remarks on this clone: Its antigen target is currently unknown. No per-base quality is available; no much larger clone lies one base away.

For sequencing of the TCRbeta CDR3 region, genomic DNA was extracted from the sorted cells. The immunoSEQ Assay was used for sequencing of TCRbeta CDR3 regions. What TCRdb holds here is the immuneACCESS table cut down to in-frame rearrangements. Part of the clones is not present; checked against another copy, under half of the missing clones reflect an unresolved V gene, and the others are unexplained. The sample table contains about 69,000 clones; only one count was recorded for nearly 90% of them. The top ten clonotypes cover roughly a tenth of the sample. This sequence was found in an adult with an advanced solid tumor such as melanoma, head and neck, liver or kidney cancer. This chain is built from TRBV2 and TRBJ2-7, and the D gene may be TRBD1, 5 bases matching. Sequencing was performed on CD4+ or CD8+ T cells sorted from blood, taken in a trial of the OX40 agonist ivuxolimab. In nucleotide form, the sequence is TGTGCCAGCACTACGACAGTTTCCTACGAGCAGTACTTC. It is translated as CASTTTVSYEQYF.